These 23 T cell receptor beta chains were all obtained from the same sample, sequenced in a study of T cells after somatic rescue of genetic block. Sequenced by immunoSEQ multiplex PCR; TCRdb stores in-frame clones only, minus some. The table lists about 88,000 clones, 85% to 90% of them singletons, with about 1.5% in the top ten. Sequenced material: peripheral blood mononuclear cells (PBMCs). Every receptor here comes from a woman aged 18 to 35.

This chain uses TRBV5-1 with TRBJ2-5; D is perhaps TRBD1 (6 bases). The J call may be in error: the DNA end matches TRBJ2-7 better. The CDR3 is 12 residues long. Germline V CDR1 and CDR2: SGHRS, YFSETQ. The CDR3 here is CASSLQGYEQYF. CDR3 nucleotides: TGCGCCAGCAGCTTACAGGGCTACGAGCAGTACTTC.

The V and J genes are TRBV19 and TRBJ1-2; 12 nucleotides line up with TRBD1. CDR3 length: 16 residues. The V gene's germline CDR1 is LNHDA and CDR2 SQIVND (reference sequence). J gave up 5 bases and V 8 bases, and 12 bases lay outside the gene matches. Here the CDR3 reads CASSRDRGPGGYGYTF. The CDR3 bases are TGTGCCAGTTCCCGGGACAGGGGGCCCGGAGGATATGGCTACACCTTC.

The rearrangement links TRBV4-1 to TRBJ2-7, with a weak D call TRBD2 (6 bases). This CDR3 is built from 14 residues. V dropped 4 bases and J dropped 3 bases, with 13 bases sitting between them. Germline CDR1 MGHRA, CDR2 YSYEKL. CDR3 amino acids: CASSLGWGDYEQYF. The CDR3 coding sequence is TGCGCCAGCAGCCTGGGGTGGGGGGACTACGAGCAGTACTTC.

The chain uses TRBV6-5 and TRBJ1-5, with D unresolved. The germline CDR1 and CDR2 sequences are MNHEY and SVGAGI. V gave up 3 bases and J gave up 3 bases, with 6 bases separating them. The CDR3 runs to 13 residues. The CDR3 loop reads CASSYSDNQPQHF. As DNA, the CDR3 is TGTGCCAGCAGTTATTCAGACAATCAGCCCCAGCATTTT.

CDR3 loop: CATTGLGEKLFF. The CDR3 nucleotides read TGTGCCACCACAGGTCTTGGTGAAAAACTGTTTTTT. This chain joins TRBV19 and TRBJ1-4; possible D gene TRBD1, 5 bases. Per the germline V gene, CDR1 is LNHDA and CDR2 is SQIVND (reference sequence). This CDR3 contains 12 residues. V was trimmed by 10 bases and J by 7 bases, leaving 13 bases between them.

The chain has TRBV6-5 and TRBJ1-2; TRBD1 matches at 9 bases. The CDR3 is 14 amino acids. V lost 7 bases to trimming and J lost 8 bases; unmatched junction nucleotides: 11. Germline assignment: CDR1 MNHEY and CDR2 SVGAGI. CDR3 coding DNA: TGTGCCAGCAAAGAGACAGGGGGTGAATTGGGCTACACCTTC. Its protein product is CASKETGGELGYTF.

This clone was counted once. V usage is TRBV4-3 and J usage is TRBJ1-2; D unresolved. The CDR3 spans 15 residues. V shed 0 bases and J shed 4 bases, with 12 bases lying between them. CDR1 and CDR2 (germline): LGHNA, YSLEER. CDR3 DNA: TGCGCCAGCAGCCAAGATCGAGGGAATATCTATGGCTACACCTTC. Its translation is CASSQDRGNIYGYTF.

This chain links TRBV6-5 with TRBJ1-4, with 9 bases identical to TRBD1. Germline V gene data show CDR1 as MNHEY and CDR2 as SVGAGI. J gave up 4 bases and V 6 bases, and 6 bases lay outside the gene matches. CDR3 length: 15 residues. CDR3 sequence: CASRLGTGLNEKLFF. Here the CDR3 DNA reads TGTGCCAGCAGACTCGGGACAGGGCTTAATGAAAAACTGTTTTTT.

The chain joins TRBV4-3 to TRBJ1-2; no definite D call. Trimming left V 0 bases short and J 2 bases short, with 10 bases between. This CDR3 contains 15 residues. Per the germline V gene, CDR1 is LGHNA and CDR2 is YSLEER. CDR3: CASSQDLVSNYGYTF. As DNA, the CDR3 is TGCGCCAGCAGCCAAGATCTAGTCAGCAACTATGGCTACACCTTC.

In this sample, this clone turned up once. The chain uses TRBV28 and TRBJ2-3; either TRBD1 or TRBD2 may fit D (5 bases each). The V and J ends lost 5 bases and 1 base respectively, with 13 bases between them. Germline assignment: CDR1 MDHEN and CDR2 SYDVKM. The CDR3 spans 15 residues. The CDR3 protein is CASSSLGTRTDTQYF. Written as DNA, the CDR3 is TGTGCCAGCAGTAGCCTGGGGACGCGCACAGATACGCAGTATTTT.

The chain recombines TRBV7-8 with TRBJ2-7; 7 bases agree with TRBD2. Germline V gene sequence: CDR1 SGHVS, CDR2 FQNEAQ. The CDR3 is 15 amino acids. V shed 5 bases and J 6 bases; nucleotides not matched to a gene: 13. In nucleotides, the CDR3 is TGTGCCAGCAGCCTTTCCGGGACTACCAGGGTCGAGCAGTACTTC. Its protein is CASSLSGTTRVEQYF.

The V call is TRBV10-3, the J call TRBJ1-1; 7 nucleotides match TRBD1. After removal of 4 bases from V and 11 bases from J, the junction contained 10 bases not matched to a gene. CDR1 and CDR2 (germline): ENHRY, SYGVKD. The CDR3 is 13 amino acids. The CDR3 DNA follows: TGTGCCATCAGTGGGGACAGCGATATGGGGGCTTTCTTT. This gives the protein CAISGDSDMGAFF.

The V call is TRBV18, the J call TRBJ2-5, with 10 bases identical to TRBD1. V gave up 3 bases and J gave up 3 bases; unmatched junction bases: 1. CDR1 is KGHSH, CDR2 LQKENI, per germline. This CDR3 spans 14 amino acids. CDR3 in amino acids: CASSPGTGEETQYF. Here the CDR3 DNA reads TGTGCCAGCTCACCCGGGACAGGGGAAGAGACCCAGTACTTC.

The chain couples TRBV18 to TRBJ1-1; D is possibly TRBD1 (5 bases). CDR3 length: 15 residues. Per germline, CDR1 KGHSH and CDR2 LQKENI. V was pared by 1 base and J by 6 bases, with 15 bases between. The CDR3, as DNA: TGTGCCAGCTCACCACTGCACGGCAGGGAAGCTGAAGCTTTCTTT. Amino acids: CASSPLHGREAEAFF.

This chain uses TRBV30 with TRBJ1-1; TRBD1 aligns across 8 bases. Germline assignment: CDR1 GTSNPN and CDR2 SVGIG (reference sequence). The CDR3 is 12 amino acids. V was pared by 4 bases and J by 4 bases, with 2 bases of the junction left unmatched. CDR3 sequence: CAWNRGGTEAFF. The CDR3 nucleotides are TGTGCCTGGAACAGGGGGGGCACTGAAGCTTTCTTT.

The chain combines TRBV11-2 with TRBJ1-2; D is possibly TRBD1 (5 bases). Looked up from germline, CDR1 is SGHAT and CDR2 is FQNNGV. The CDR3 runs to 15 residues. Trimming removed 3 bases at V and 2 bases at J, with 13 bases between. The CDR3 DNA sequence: TGTGCCAGCAGCTTGTTGGGGGGGACCAACTATGGCTACACCTTC. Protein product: CASSLLGGTNYGYTF.

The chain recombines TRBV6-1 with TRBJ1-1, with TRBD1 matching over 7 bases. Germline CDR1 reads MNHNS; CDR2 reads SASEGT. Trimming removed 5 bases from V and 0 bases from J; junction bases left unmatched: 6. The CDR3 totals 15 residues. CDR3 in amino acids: CASSWRQGLNTEAFF. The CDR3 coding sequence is TGTGCCAGCAGTTGGAGACAGGGATTGAACACTGAAGCTTTCTTT.

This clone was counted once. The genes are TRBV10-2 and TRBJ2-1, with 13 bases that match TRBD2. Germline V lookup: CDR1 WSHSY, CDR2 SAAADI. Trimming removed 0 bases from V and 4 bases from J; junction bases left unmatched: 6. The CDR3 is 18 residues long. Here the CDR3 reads CASSESSPGLAGYNEQFF. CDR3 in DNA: TGCGCCAGCAGTGAGTCGTCCCCGGGACTAGCGGGATACAATGAGCAGTTCTTC.

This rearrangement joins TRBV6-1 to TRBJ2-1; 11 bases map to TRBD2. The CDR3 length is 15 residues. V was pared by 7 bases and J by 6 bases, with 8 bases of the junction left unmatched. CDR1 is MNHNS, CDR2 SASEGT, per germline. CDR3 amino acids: CASISSGRVGNEQFF. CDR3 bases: TGTGCCAGCATTAGTAGCGGGAGGGTGGGCAATGAGCAGTTCTTC.

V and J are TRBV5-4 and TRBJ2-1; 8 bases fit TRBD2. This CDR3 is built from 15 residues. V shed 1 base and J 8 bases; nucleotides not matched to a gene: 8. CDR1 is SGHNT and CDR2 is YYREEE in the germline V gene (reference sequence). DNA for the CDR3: TGTGCCAGCAGCTTGTCCGGGAGGGGAGGACATGAGCAGTTCTTC. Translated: CASSLSGRGGHEQFF.

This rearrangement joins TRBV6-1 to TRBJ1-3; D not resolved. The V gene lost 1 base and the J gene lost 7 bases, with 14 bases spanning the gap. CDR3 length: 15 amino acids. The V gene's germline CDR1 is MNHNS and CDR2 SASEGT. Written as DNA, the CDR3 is TGTGCCAGCAGTGAAGGACACAACTGGCTGAACACCATATATTTT. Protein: CASSEGHNWLNTIYF.

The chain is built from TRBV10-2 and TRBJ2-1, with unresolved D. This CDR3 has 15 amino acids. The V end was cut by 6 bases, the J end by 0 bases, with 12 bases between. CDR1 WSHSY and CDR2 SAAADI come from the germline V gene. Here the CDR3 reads CASSHASNSYNEQFF. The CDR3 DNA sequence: TGCGCCAGCAGCCATGCCAGCAACTCCTACAATGAGCAGTTCTTC.

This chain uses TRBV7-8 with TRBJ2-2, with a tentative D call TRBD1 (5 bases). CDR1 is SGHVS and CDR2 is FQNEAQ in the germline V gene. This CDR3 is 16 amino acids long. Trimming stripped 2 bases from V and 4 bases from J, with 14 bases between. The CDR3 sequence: CASSLRTPGSTGELFF. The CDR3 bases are TGTGCCAGCAGCTTACGGACGCCAGGGTCCACCGGGGAGCTGTTTTTT.